The 27 T cell receptor beta chains given below trace back to one sample, sequenced in a study of blood T cell repertoires in COVID-19. Assay used: immunoSEQ multiplex PCR; TCRdb lists only in-frame clones, some missing. Among 150,000 to 200,000 clones listed, around 82% were seen once. Sequenced material: peripheral blood. The receptors were gathered from a woman between 40 and 55 years old with COVID-19, enrolled during active disease.

This clone was seen more than once but under ten times. The V call is TRBV19, the J call TRBJ1-5; D unresolved. Trimming shortened V by 10 bases and J by 0 bases, and 13 bases separated the two germline ends. Germline V gives CDR1 LNHDA, CDR2 SQIVND (reference sequence). This CDR3 comprises 14 residues. The CDR3 protein is CATCSGASNQPQHF. The CDR3 DNA reads as TGTGCCACCTGCTCCGGTGCTAGCAATCAGCCCCAGCATTTT.

The rearrangement uses TRBV30 and TRBJ1-6; no firm D call. The CDR3 runs to 13 residues. Germline CDR1 and CDR2: GTSNPN and SVGIG (reference sequence). The ends were cut back, 3 bases at V and 8 bases at J, with 11 bases in the middle. CDR3 DNA: TGTGCCTGGAGCCTTTCGCGGGATTCACCCCTCCACTTT. Its protein product is CAWSLSRDSPLHF.

V is TRBV15 and J is TRBJ2-3; D perhaps matches TRBD2 (5 bases). The CDR3 totals 15 residues. Looked up from germline, CDR1 is LNHNV and CDR2 is YYDKDF (reference sequence). V was cut by 5 bases and J by 0 bases, with 12 bases left in between. CDR3 DNA: TGTGCCACCAGCTCGAGGGAACTTAGCACAGATACGCAGTATTTT. It encodes CATSSRELSTDTQYF.

The chain recombines TRBV2 with TRBJ2-5; no reliable D call. V lost 7 bases and J 1 base, leaving 4 bases between the germline ends. Germline V CDR1 and CDR2: SNHLY, FYNNEI. The CDR3 length is 11 residues. The CDR3, as DNA: TGTGCCAGCACCCGCCAAGAGACCCAGTACTTC. This sequence encodes CASTRQETQYF.

The chain has TRBV13 and TRBJ1-2; D may be TRBD1 (5 bases). The CDR3 runs to 12 residues. Between the trimmed V and J ends, which lost 2 bases and 8 bases, there was a span of 9 bases. Germline CDR1 is PRHDT and CDR2 is FYEKMQ (reference sequence). CDR3 sequence: CASSLLTEGYTF. In DNA, the CDR3 is TGTGCCAGCAGCTTATTGACAGAGGGCTACACCTTC.

V gene TRBV9 combines with J gene TRBJ2-2; 10 bases are a match to TRBD2. CDR1 is SGDLS, CDR2 YYNGEE, per germline. The CDR3 contains 17 residues. V was clipped by 4 bases and J by 1 base; unmatched bases: 7. Here the CDR3 DNA reads TGTGCCAGCAGCATACCCAGGACTAGCGGGAACACCGGGGAGCTGTTTTTT. Its translation is CASSIPRTSGNTGELFF. Together with reference TRBV9 and TRBJ2-2, the CDR3 gives the full variable domain: DSGVTQTPKHLITATGQRVTLRCSPRSGDLSVYWYQQSLDQGLQFLIQYYNGEERAKGNILERFSAQQFPDLHSELNLSSLELGDSALYFCASSIPRTSGNTGELFFGEGSRLTVL.

This rearrangement joins TRBV29-1 to TRBJ2-1; D is uncertain. The V end was cut by 5 bases, the J end by 5 bases, with 10 bases between. The CDR3 loop spans 12 amino acids. From germline, CDR1 is SQVTM and CDR2 ANQGSEA. This CDR3 is CSVLNGDNEQFF. The CDR3 nucleotides read TGCAGCGTTTTGAACGGAGACAATGAGCAGTTCTTC.

The chain carries TRBV27 and TRBJ1-6; a weak D match, TRBD1 (5 bases). Germline-derived CDR1 and CDR2 are MNHEY and SMNVEV (reference sequence). The ends were cut back, 4 bases at V and 0 bases at J, with 7 bases in the middle. The CDR3 has 15 residues. The CDR3 sequence: CASSWGGSYNSPLHF. The CDR3 bases are TGTGCCAGCAGTTGGGGGGGCTCCTATAATTCACCCCTCCACTTT.

The gene calls are TRBV13 and TRBJ2-5; 8 bases match TRBD2. The V gene's germline CDR1 is PRHDT and CDR2 FYEKMQ (reference sequence). The CDR3 is 15 amino acids. Germline trimming cut 2 bases from V and 5 bases from J; bases unmatched to any gene: 7. CDR3 residues: CASSLSGREGETQYF. The CDR3 DNA reads as TGTGCCAGCAGCTTATCTGGACGGGAGGGGGAGACCCAGTACTTC.

The rearrangement joins TRBV7-6 to TRBJ1-1; D is perhaps TRBD1 (5 bases). Trimming cost V 1 base and J 4 bases, with 19 bases left between them. This CDR3 spans 17 amino acids. Germline V gives CDR1 SGHVS, CDR2 FNYEAQ. CDR3 in amino acids: CASSLVAGGTGSTEAFF. The CDR3 DNA reads TGTGCCAGCAGCTTAGTGGCGGGGGGTACGGGAAGCACTGAAGCTTTCTTT.

This clone was seen a handful of times. The V gene is TRBV7-3, the J gene TRBJ1-2; the match to TRBD1 covers 9 bases. Per germline, CDR1 SGHTA and CDR2 FQGTGA. Unmatched junction bases numbered 10, after V lost 3 bases and J lost 8 bases. The CDR3 covers 15 residues. CDR3 in amino acids: CASSFTGGPSGGYTF. In nucleotides, the CDR3 is TGTGCCAGCAGCTTCACAGGGGGCCCTTCAGGAGGCTACACCTTC.

This clone was observed a handful of times. This rearrangement joins TRBV28 to TRBJ2-3, with 10 bases fitting TRBD1. The J segment lost 4 bases and the V segment lost 4 bases, leaving 8 bases of the junction unmatched. The germline V gene has CDR1 MDHEN and CDR2 SYDVKM. This CDR3 comprises 16 residues. The CDR3: CASSSTGGASADTQYF. The CDR3 DNA follows: TGTGCCAGCAGTTCGACAGGGGGCGCGTCTGCAGATACGCAGTATTTT.

This clone was seen a few times. The chain recombines TRBV6-5 with TRBJ1-6; D might be TRBD1 (6 bases). Trimming took off 6 bases at V and 7 bases at J, with 16 bases between the two ends. The germline CDR1 and CDR2 sequences are MNHEY and SVGAGI. The CDR3 runs 15 residues. CDR3 region: CASSELDSWNSPLHF. For the CDR3, the DNA is TGTGCCAGCAGCGAGCTGGACAGTTGGAATTCACCCCTCCACTTT.

This chain joins TRBV7-8 and TRBJ2-2, with D unresolved. CDR3 length: 15 residues. V dropped 4 bases and J dropped 6 bases, with 15 bases sitting between them. Germline values: CDR1 SGHVS, CDR2 FQNEAQ. In DNA form, the CDR3 reads TGTGCCAGCAGCTCAATTGACTCTGCTGCCGGGGAGCTGTTTTTT. Protein sequence: CASSSIDSAAGELFF.

V is TRBV30 and J is TRBJ1-6; possibly TRBD1 for D (6 bases). The germline CDR1 and CDR2 sequences are GTSNPN and SVGIG (reference sequence). The germline V and J ends were trimmed by 3 bases and 7 bases, with 10 bases remaining between them. This CDR3 is built from 13 residues. DNA of the CDR3: TGTGCCTGGAGACAGGGAACCAATTCACCCCTCCACTTT. As protein: CAWRQGTNSPLHF.

The V call is TRBV7-9, the J call TRBJ2-2, with D uncertain. CDR1 and CDR2 (germline): SEHNR, FQNEAQ (reference sequence). V lost 7 bases, J lost 1 base, and 10 bases lay in between. CDR3 length equals 14 residues. The CDR3 here is CASTDTLNTGELFF. The DNA of the CDR3 is TGTGCCAGCACAGACACTTTGAACACCGGGGAGCTGTTTTTT. Full variable domain (outside the CDR3, taken from reference TRBV7-9 and TRBJ2-2): DTGVSQNPRHKITKRGQNVTFRCDPISEHNRLYWYRQTLGQGPEFLTYFQNEAQLEKSRLLSDRFSAERPKGSFSTLEIQRTEQGDSAMYLCASTDTLNTGELFFGEGSRLTVL.

V gene TRBV11-2 combines with J gene TRBJ2-3, with D possibly being TRBD2 (6 bases). The V end lost 8 bases, the J end lost 2 bases, and 14 bases lay between the germline ends. CDR1 SGHAT and CDR2 FQNNGV come from the germline V gene. This CDR3 region has 14 residues. In DNA form, the CDR3 reads TGTGCCAGCGGGGGGTTCTCCGCCACAGATACGCAGTATTTT. Residues: CASGGFSATDTQYF.

The chain joins TRBV7-9 to TRBJ2-5; 9 bases align to TRBD2. CDR1 is SEHNR, CDR2 FQNEAQ, per germline (reference sequence). This CDR3 has 14 residues. V was clipped by 5 bases and J by 5 bases; unmatched bases: 6. In DNA, the CDR3 is TGTGCCAGCAGCCCCTGGACTAGCGTCGAGACCCAGTACTTC. It specifies CASSPWTSVETQYF. The variable domain in full, completed from reference TRBV7-9 and TRBJ2-5, reads DTGVSQNPRHKITKRGQNVTFRCDPISEHNRLYWYRQTLGQGPEFLTYFQNEAQLEKSRLLSDRFSAERPKGSFSTLEIQRTEQGDSAMYLCASSPWTSVETQYFGPGTRLLVL.

The chain employs TRBV19 and TRBJ1-3; D ambiguous. The CDR3 spans 20 residues. Per the germline V gene, CDR1 is LNHDA and CDR2 is SQIVND (reference sequence). Trimming removed 6 bases from V and 2 bases from J, with 29 bases in between. The CDR3 sequence: CASSMRTSGRALLTGNTIYF. The CDR3 DNA reads as TGTGCCAGTAGCATGAGGACTAGCGGGAGGGCCCTTTTGACTGGAAACACCATATATTTT.

The chain recombines TRBV3-1 (or the pseudogene TRBV3-2) with TRBJ2-2; tentatively, D is TRBD2 (6 bases). Germline V gives CDR1 LGHDT, CDR2 YNNKEL (reference sequence). The CDR3 has 15 residues. Trimming took 1 base from V and 4 from J, leaving 10 bases between them. In DNA, the CDR3 is TGTGCCAGCAGCCAAGTCGGGGGATCCACCGGGGAGCTGTTTTTT. Its protein product is CASSQVGGSTGELFF.

This chain joins TRBV3-1 (or the pseudogene TRBV3-2) and TRBJ1-6, with 7 bases matching TRBD1. Germline V gene sequence: CDR1 LGHDT, CDR2 YNNKEL (reference sequence). The CDR3 extends over 13 amino acids. Germline trimming cut 4 bases from V and 7 bases from J; bases unmatched to any gene: 1. In DNA form, the CDR3 reads TGTGCCAGCAGCCCAGGGGGGAATTCACCCCTCCACTTT. Translation: CASSPGGNSPLHF.

The rearrangement links TRBV2 to TRBJ2-2; TRBD2 matches at 12 bases. The CDR3 totals 14 residues. Germline CDR1 SNHLY, CDR2 FYNNEI. Unmatched junction bases numbered 2, after V lost 6 bases and J lost 6 bases. The CDR3 protein is CASSGLAGSGELFF. In DNA, the CDR3 is TGTGCCAGCAGCGGACTAGCGGGATCCGGGGAGCTGTTTTTT. Drawing the rest from reference TRBV2 and TRBJ2-2, the complete variable domain is EPEVTQTPSHQVTQMGQEVILRCVPISNHLYFYWYRQILGQKVEFLVSFYNNEISEKSEIFDDQFSVERPDGSNFTLKIRSTKLEDSAMYFCASSGLAGSGELFFGEGSRLTVL.

This chain links TRBV19 with TRBJ1-2; possibly TRBD1 for D (6 bases). CDR1 is LNHDA and CDR2 is SQIVND in the germline V gene (reference sequence). The length of the CDR3 is 15 residues. The V and J ends lost 3 bases and 5 bases respectively, with 16 bases between them. CDR3: CASSITGGAGYGYTF. In nucleotides, the CDR3 is TGTGCCAGTAGTATTACGGGGGGCGCTGGATATGGCTACACCTTC.

V usage is TRBV12-3 or TRBV12-4 and J usage is TRBJ2-7; 11 nucleotides agree with TRBD1. The CDR3 spans 13 residues. With V trimmed by 6 bases and J by 5 bases, 3 bases remained unmatched. The CDR3 region is CASSRTGGDEQYF. DNA of the CDR3: TGTGCCAGCAGCCGGACAGGGGGCGACGAGCAGTACTTC.

The J gene is TRBJ2-5, the V gene TRBV14, with a possible D match to TRBD2 (7 bases). V shed 3 bases and J shed 1 base, with 21 bases lying between them. The CDR3 contains 18 residues. Germline assignment: CDR1 SGHDN and CDR2 FVKESK. CDR3 protein: CASSHSTTGGSTQETQYF. CDR3 in DNA: TGTGCCAGCAGCCACTCGACGACGGGGGGCAGCACCCAAGAGACCCAGTACTTC.

This clone was observed a single time. The rearrangement joins TRBV5-1 to TRBJ1-1; unclear D gene. CDR3 length: 13 amino acids. The V gene's germline CDR1 is SGHRS and CDR2 YFSETQ. V lost 4 bases to trimming and J lost 5 bases, with 12 bases between them. CDR3 in DNA: TGCGCCAGCAGCCGGGGTGAAGGGACTGAAGCTTTCTTT. This codes for CASSRGEGTEAFF.

J is TRBJ1-4 and V is TRBV7-9; no definite D call. Trimming cost V 2 bases and J 0 bases, with 7 bases left between them. The CDR3 loop spans 15 amino acids. The V gene's germline CDR1 is SEHNR and CDR2 FQNEAQ (reference sequence). The CDR3 sequence: CASSLTPATNEKLFF. CDR3 sequence (DNA): TGTGCCAGCAGCTTAACCCCAGCAACTAATGAAAAACTGTTTTTT.